This T cell receptor (beta chain) comes out of a study of shared clonotypes between healthy human individuals. None of the donors, who were healthy HIV-negative adults, had recently had acute infections or vaccinations. Samples left unsorted employed some 95 million PBMCs for genomic DNA. With ten immunoSEQ deep assay plates, unsorted PBMC DNA underwent sequencing. Some clones are missing from TCRdb's copy, which holds only in-frame ones; the method was immunoSEQ multiplex PCR. Of approximately 480,000 clones in the sample, 60% to 80% are singletons; the top ten hold around an eighth. Study-wide points: Depth of sequencing was expected to influence donor clonotype sharing.

Details on this clone: The antigen is undetermined.

V shed 8 bases, J shed 11 bases, and the junction held 12 bases outside the gene matches. In germline, CDR1 is SNHLY, CDR2 FYNNEI. CDR3 length equals 14 residues. The chain employs TRBV2 and TRBJ1-6; TRBD1 agrees at 7 bases. This TCR came from a woman between 35 and 50 years old in good health. Some clones in this sample may be carry-over from other donors' samples. The sequencing sample was made of PBMCs. This CDR3 reads CASFGTALGTPLHF. The CDR3 DNA reads as TGTGCCAGCTTCGGGACAGCCCTTGGGACACCCCTCCACTTT. The whole variable domain, remainder taken from reference TRBV2 and TRBJ1-6, is EPEVTQTPSHQVTQMGQEVILRCVPISNHLYFYWYRQILGQKVEFLVSFYNNEISEKSEIFDDQFSVERPDGSNFTLKIRSTKLEDSAMYFCASFGTALGTPLHFGNGTRLTVT.